One sample yielded the 11 T cell receptor beta chains listed below, sequenced in a study of blood T cell repertoires in COVID-19. The assay was immunoSEQ multiplex PCR, and TCRdb's table has in-frame clones only and misses some. Among roughly 220,000 clones listed, roughly 90% were seen once. Sequencing input: PBMCs or T cells enriched from blood (not recorded which). These receptors all stem from a woman aged 25 to 39 who had recovered from COVID-19.

The genes are TRBV5-4 and TRBJ1-2; D is unclear. CDR1 and CDR2 (germline): SGHNT, YYREEE (reference sequence). V was cut by 2 bases and J by 8 bases, with 13 bases left in between. The CDR3 is 13 residues long. The DNA of the CDR3 is TGTGCCAGCAGCTTCGGTCCCCAGGTAGGCTACACCTTC. As protein: CASSFGPQVGYTF. The whole variable domain, remainder taken from reference TRBV5-4 and TRBJ1-2, is ETGVTQSPTHLIKTRGQQVTLRCSSQSGHNTVSWYQQALGQGPQFIFQYYREEENGRGNFPPRFSGLQFPNYSSELNVNALELDDSALYLCASSFGPQVGYTFGSGTRLTVV.

The CDR3 region has the DNA TGTGCCAGCAGCCCAGGGCTTAACTATGGCTACACCTTC. Protein: CASSPGLNYGYTF. The chain links TRBV5-6 to TRBJ1-2; D may be TRBD1 (5 bases). The V gene's germline CDR1 is SGHDT and CDR2 YYEEEE. Trimming removed 4 bases from V and 1 base from J, with 8 bases in between. The CDR3 contains 13 residues.

The rearrangement uses TRBV5-1 and TRBJ2-1; 11 bases map to TRBD2. Germline V gives CDR1 SGHRS, CDR2 YFSETQ. The V and J ends lost 3 bases and 6 bases, in that order; junction bases with no gene match: 11. CDR3 size: 17 residues. The CDR3 loop is CASSSQLLAGASNEQFF. DNA for the CDR3: TGCGCCAGCAGCTCCCAATTACTAGCGGGGGCCTCCAATGAGCAGTTCTTC.

The J gene is TRBJ2-3, the V gene TRBV6-1; no clear D. Germline V gene data show CDR1 as MNHNS and CDR2 as SASEGT. V was shortened by 3 bases and J by 6 bases, with 10 bases between the two germline ends. The CDR3 runs to 13 residues. The CDR3 DNA sequence: TGTGCCAGCAGTGACCCCGTTGTGGATACGCAGTATTTT. This codes for CASSDPVVDTQYF.

On this clone itself: The sample holds other DNA sequences that translate to the same CDR3. The rearrangement uses TRBV5-1 and TRBJ2-2, with 10 bases identical to TRBD1. This CDR3 is 15 amino acids long. V gave up 4 bases and J gave up 4 bases; unmatched junction bases: 4. The V gene's germline CDR1 is SGHRS and CDR2 YFSETQ. CDR3 DNA: TGCGCCAGCAGCCCAAGGACAGGGGGCACCGGGGAGCTGTTTTTT. Protein product: CASSPRTGGTGELFF.

The chain combines TRBV10-3 with TRBJ1-3, with D maybe TRBD1 (5 bases). Germline V gives CDR1 ENHRY, CDR2 SYGVKD. V was shortened by 2 bases and J by 4 bases, with 12 bases between the two germline ends. This CDR3 has 15 amino acids. CDR3 bases: TGTGCCATCAGTGAGGACGGGGGACCAGGAAACACCATATATTTT. Translating gives CAISEDGGPGNTIYF.

The chain joins TRBV11-3 to TRBJ2-2, with 9 bases fitting TRBD1. The CDR3 runs to 15 residues. Germline CDR1 is SGHNT and CDR2 is YENEEA. V dropped 5 bases and J dropped 8; count of bases not matched to a gene: 9. CDR3 region: CASSPGQGKGGELFF. CDR3 DNA: TGTGCCAGCAGCCCCGGACAGGGGAAGGGTGGGGAGCTGTTTTTT.

The chain couples TRBV6-1 to TRBJ2-3, with TRBD2 matching over 11 bases. Germline V CDR1 and CDR2: MNHNS, SASEGT. V lost 4 bases, J lost 0 bases, and 6 bases stayed unmatched. The CDR3 length is 17 residues. The CDR3 nucleotides read TGTGCCAGCAGTGCTTTAGCGGGGGGGCCCAGCACAGATACGCAGTATTTT. Translated, it gives CASSALAGGPSTDTQYF.

The chain carries TRBV20-1 and TRBJ1-2; no reliable D call. V was clipped by 3 bases and J by 0 bases, with 14 bases between them. This CDR3 contains 15 residues. Germline CDR1 is DFQATT and CDR2 is SNEGSKA (reference sequence). CDR3 in amino acids: CSASPPGTANYGYTF. CDR3 DNA: TGCAGTGCTAGTCCCCCGGGAACCGCTAACTATGGCTACACCTTC.

The chain is built from TRBV27 and TRBJ1-2, with 7 nucleotides matching TRBD1. CDR1 and CDR2 (germline): MNHEY, SMNVEV (reference sequence). This CDR3 contains 12 residues. The V segment lost 10 bases and the J segment 8 bases; nucleotides outside the gene matches: 10. The CDR3 here is CATRGGIGGYTF. The CDR3 DNA sequence: TGTGCCACCAGGGGGGGGATAGGCGGCTACACCTTC.

The chain couples TRBV9 to TRBJ1-2; no clear D gene. Looked up from germline, CDR1 is SGDLS and CDR2 is YYNGEE. The CDR3 loop spans 13 amino acids. V was cut by 4 bases and J by 9 bases, with 16 bases left in between. The CDR3 DNA reads as TGTGCCAGCAGCCCCGATGGCGGGTATAGCTACACCTTC. Protein product: CASSPDGGYSYTF.